These T cell receptor beta chains were read from a single sample in a study of shared clonotypes between healthy human individuals. Measured with immunoSEQ multiplex PCR; TCRdb has only the in-frame clones, and not every one. The profile shows roughly 1.5 million clones, nearly 99% of them singletons. Sequences were obtained from naive CD4+ T cells sorted from blood. These receptors all stem from a man aged 30-40 years in good health. Each CDR3 is given with its conserved first and last residue. Each record gives: J gene, clone size, V gene, D gene, CDR3 DNA, CDR3 protein. The D gene is left open where the match is weak. Rows give clone size only sometimes, using once, few, many, or a class for an expanded clone.

TRBJ2-3,.,TRBV25-1,TRBD1,TGTGCCAGCAGTGAAGCCGGGACAGGGTTAGCAGATACGCAGTATTTT,CASSEAGTGLADTQYF
TRBJ1-1,.,TRBV7-8,.,TGTGCCAGCAGCCTAGGGACTGGGACTGAAGCTTTCTTT,CASSLGTGTEAFF
TRBJ2-2,.,TRBV27,TRBD1,TGTGCCAGCAGTGGACAGGGGAGTGCCGGGGAGCTGTTTTTT,CASSGQGSAGELFF
TRBJ2-2,.,TRBV6-5,TRBD1,TGTGCCAGCAGTTTCTCAGGGGGTCGGACCGGGGAGCTGTTTTTT,CASSFSGGRTGELFF
TRBJ2-1,.,TRBV14,.,TGTGCCAGCAGCTATGACAGTAGCTCCTACAATGAGCAGTTCTTC,CASSYDSSSYNEQFF
TRBJ2-5,.,TRBV5-1,.,TGCGCCAGCAGCTTGGTAGGGATCCAAGAGACCCAGTACTTC,CASSLVGIQETQYF
TRBJ2-2,.,TRBV10-1,.,TGCGCCAGCAGTGAACGGGGAATAAACACCGGGGAGCTGTTTTTT,CASSERGINTGELFF
TRBJ1-5,.,TRBV18,.,TGTGCCAGCTCACCACTTCCGGGGAATCAGCCCCAGCATTTT,CASSPLPGNQPQHF
TRBJ1-2,few,TRBV28,.,TGTGCCAGCAGTTTGGGGGGCTATGGCTACACCTTC,CASSLGGYGYTF
TRBJ2-7,.,TRBV5-1,TRBD2,TGCGCCAGCAGCCCTGGACTAGCGGGAGGCGCCTTTTACGAGCAGTACTTC,CASSPGLAGGAFYEQYF
TRBJ1-2,.,TRBV29-1,.,TGCAGCGGGGGCCTCCTGACTTCCTATGGCTACACCTTC,CSGGLLTSYGYTF
TRBJ2-7,.,TRBV9,.,TGTGCCAGCAGCACCCGGACAGATCACTACGAGCAGTACTTC,CASSTRTDHYEQYF
TRBJ2-1,.,TRBV11-2,.,TGTGCCAGCAGCTATAATACCCTTAGTGAGCAGTTCTTC,CASSYNTLSEQFF
TRBJ2-6,.,TRBV30,.,TGTGCCTGGACCCCCGGCAACTCTGGGGCCAACGTCCTGACTTTC,CAWTPGNSGANVLTF
TRBJ1-2,.,TRBV29-1,TRBD1,TGCAGCGTTAAATACCGGGACAGACCCTATGGCTACACCTTC,CSVKYRDRPYGYTF
TRBJ2-7,.,TRBV5-6,.,TGTGCCAGCAGCTTCATAACACTTGTTTCCTACGAGCAGTACTTC,CASSFITLVSYEQYF
TRBJ2-1,.,TRBV11-2,TRBD1,TGTGCCAGCAGCTTAGGAGGGACAGCTCTCAATGAGCAGTTCTTC,CASSLGGTALNEQFF
TRBJ2-1,.,TRBV11-3,TRBD2,TGTGCCAGCAGCTTAGGCCTAACTAGCGGGAGGGTCAATGAGCAGTTCTTC,CASSLGLTSGRVNEQFF
TRBJ1-4,.,TRBV29-1,TRBD1,TGCAGCACAGGACAGGGGGTGGATGAAAAACTGTTTTTT,CSTGQGVDEKLFF
TRBJ2-1,.,TRBV19,.,TGTGCCAGTAGTGAGACTAGGCGACTTACTGAGCAGTTCTTC,CASSETRRLTEQFF
TRBJ2-5,.,TRBV4-3,.,TGCGCCAGCAGCCAAGATTACGGGGGAGGAGAGACCCAGTACTTC,CASSQDYGGGETQYF
TRBJ2-7,.,TRBV27,TRBD1,TGTGCCAGCAGTTTACTTTCAGGACAGGGAGCCTACGAGCAGTACTTC,CASSLLSGQGAYEQYF
TRBJ2-7,.,TRBV5-1,TRBD1,TGCGCCAGCAGCTTGGCGACAGGGGGCAATTCCTACGAGCAGTACTTC,CASSLATGGNSYEQYF
TRBJ2-7,.,TRBV19,TRBD2,TGTGCCAGTAGTGAGCTAGCGGGAGTATACGAGCAGTACTTC,CASSELAGVYEQYF
TRBJ2-5,.,TRBV5-1,.,TGCGCCAGCAGCTTAGGGTCCGAGGGGACCCAGTACTTC,CASSLGSEGTQYF
TRBJ1-1,once,TRBV28,TRBD1,TGTGCCAGCAGTGCGGACAGGGTTGAGTGGATGAACACTGAAGCTTTCTTT,CASSADRVEWMNTEAFF
TRBJ2-7,.,TRBV28,TRBD1,TGTGCCAGCAGCCATGGGACAGGGGGCATCAACGAGCAGTACTTC,CASSHGTGGINEQYF
TRBJ2-1,.,TRBV4-1,TRBD2,TGCGCCAGCAGCCGAACCGGGACTAGCGGTTCCCCCAGCTCCTACAATGAGCAGTTCTTC,CASSRTGTSGSPSSYNEQFF
TRBJ2-7,.,TRBV7-9,.,TGTGCCAGCAGCTTATCCTTAGACACCTACGAGCAGTACTTC,CASSLSLDTYEQYF
TRBJ2-7,once,TRBV7-2,.,TGTGCCAGCAGCTTAGCTCTGGCAGGCTCCTACGAGCAGTACTTC,CASSLALAGSYEQYF
TRBJ1-3,.,TRBV11-3,.,TGTGCCAGCAGCTCCGGGGCTGGAAACACCATATATTTT,CASSSGAGNTIYF
TRBJ2-7,.,TRBV28,TRBD1,TGTGCCAGCAGTACCCCAGGACAGGGGGACCTCGAGCAGTACTTC,CASSTPGQGDLEQYF
TRBJ2-1,.,TRBV18,TRBD2,TGTGCCAGCTCACCCAGACTAGCTACCGATAATGAGCAGTTCTTC,CASSPRLATDNEQFF
TRBJ1-1,.,TRBV6-5,.,TGTGCCAGCAGTTACGGAGGGGTAAGAATGAACACTGAAGCTTTCTTT,CASSYGGVRMNTEAFF
TRBJ2-3,.,TRBV5-1,TRBD2,TGCGCCAGCAGAAGGGACTACACAGATACGCAGTATTTT,CASRRDYTDTQYF
TRBJ1-4,.,TRBV6-6,.,TGTGCCAGCAGAGGGCAGGGGTTTAATGAAAAACTGTTTTTT,CASRGQGFNEKLFF
TRBJ2-7,.,TRBV10-3,TRBD2,TGTGCCATCAGTGAGATGGGACTATCCACCTACGAGCAGTACTTC,CAISEMGLSTYEQYF
TRBJ2-5,.,TRBV10-3,.,TGTGCCATCAGTGCAGGGAAGGAGACCCAGTACTTC,CAISAGKETQYF
TRBJ2-6,.,TRBV4-2,.,TGTGCCAGCAGCTCAAGCTCCCGATTAGGTACTGGGGCCAACGTCCTGACTTTC,CASSSSSRLGTGANVLTF
TRBJ1-2,.,TRBV6-6,.,TGTGCCAGCAACTACGGACAGAATTATGGCTACACCTTC,CASNYGQNYGYTF
TRBJ2-7,.,TRBV5-1,TRBD2,TGCGCCAGCAGCCCACTAAGCGGGAGCGACGAGCAGTACTTC,CASSPLSGSDEQYF
TRBJ2-5,.,TRBV6-6,.,TGTGCCAGCACCTTGGACCACATAGCAGAGACCCAGTACTTC,CASTLDHIAETQYF
TRBJ2-3,once,TRBV19,.,TGTGCCAGTAGTACCGGGACGGACACAGATACGCAGTATTTT,CASSTGTDTDTQYF
TRBJ2-6,.,TRBV28,TRBD1,TGTGCCAGCAGTCTAAAGATGAACAGGGGCATAGGGGCCAACGTCCTGACTTTC,CASSLKMNRGIGANVLTF
TRBJ2-7,.,TRBV14,.,TGTGCCAGCAGCCCCCCGGGAGAGTTCTACGAGCAGTACTTC,CASSPPGEFYEQYF
TRBJ2-7,.,TRBV19,.,TGTGCCAGTAGTATTGGGCGGTGGCAGTACTTC,CASSIGRWQYF
TRBJ2-7,.,TRBV7-6,TRBD2,TGTGCCAGCAGCTTAGCACCCGGGACTAGCGCTCAACCCTACGAGCAGTACTTC,CASSLAPGTSAQPYEQYF
TRBJ2-1,.,TRBV2,TRBD2,TGTGCCAGCAGTGAACTGGGCGGGAGGGCCGTAGGTGAGCAGTTCTTC,CASSELGGRAVGEQFF
TRBJ1-1,.,TRBV5-1,.,TGCGCCAGCCGTAAGGTTACGGAGACTGAAGCTTTCTTT,CASRKVTETEAFF
TRBJ2-5,.,TRBV11-2,.,TGTGCCAGCAGCTTATTCGAAGAGACCCAGTACTTC,CASSLFEETQYF
TRBJ1-5,.,TRBV25-1,TRBD1,TGTGCCAGCAGTGGGGGGGACGGGACAGCTTATAGCAATCAGCCCCAGCATTTT,CASSGGDGTAYSNQPQHF
TRBJ2-1,.,TRBV5-1,TRBD2,TGCGCCAGCAGCCCTCAGCGGGAGTGGTACAATGAGCAGTTCTTC,CASSPQREWYNEQFF
TRBJ1-2,.,TRBV28,TRBD1,TGTGCCAGCAGTCCTAGACAGGGGTACGTTTATGGCTACACCTTC,CASSPRQGYVYGYTF
TRBJ1-5,once,TRBV6-5,TRBD1,TGTGCCAGCAGTACAGACAGGGGGCAGGATCAGCCCCAGCATTTT,CASSTDRGQDQPQHF
TRBJ1-5,.,TRBV5-6,.,TGTGCCAGCAGCTTCAACAGCGGCCAGCCCCAGCATTTT,CASSFNSGQPQHF
TRBJ2-1,.,TRBV5-1,.,TGCGCCAGCAGCCCCGGACTATATCCAAACAATGAGCAGTTCTTC,CASSPGLYPNNEQFF
TRBJ2-6,.,TRBV28,.,TGTGCCAGCAGTTTATGGGGGGACATCGCCAGCTCTGGGGCCAACGTCCTGACTTTC,CASSLWGDIASSGANVLTF
TRBJ2-1,.,TRBV6-6,TRBD2,TGTGCCAGCAGCATAAGCGGGAACAATGAGCAGTTCTTC,CASSISGNNEQFF
TRBJ2-5,.,TRBV7-2,.,TGTGCCAGCAGCTACCGGGACAAAGAGACCCAGTACTTC,CASSYRDKETQYF